This T cell receptor beta chain was recorded in a study of blood T cell repertoires in COVID-19. Background on the study: The origin of the acute and convalescent COVID-19 samples was the United States, Italy and Spain. PBMCs, B-cell-depleted T cells, or T cells provided the cDNA or gDNA that made up the material.

In the authors' methods: Estimation of nucleated cell counts relied on the amplification of reference gene primers. Here immunoSEQ multiplex PCR was the method, and the copy in TCRdb shows in-frame clones only, minus some. That table furnishes V, J and clone size, whereas the DNA furnished D and trimming. Of about 250,000 clones listed, 70% to 90% are singletons. This clone was recorded once. The CDR3 has 20 residues. Germline assignment: CDR1 LNHNV and CDR2 YYDKDF (reference sequence). Unmatched junction bases numbered 18, after V lost 3 bases and J lost 2 bases. The chain recombines TRBV15 with TRBJ1-3, with 8 nucleotides matching TRBD1. What was sequenced was peripheral blood. The origin of this receptor is a woman in her 30s with active or convalescent COVID-19. CDR3 sequence (DNA): TGTGCCACCAGCAGTTTACTCCCGTGGACAGGGAGATTTGCTGGAAACACCATATATTTT. Its protein is CATSSLLPWTGRFAGNTIYF. Supplemented by reference TRBV15 and TRBJ1-3, the full variable domain reads DAMVIQNPRYQVTQFGKPVTLSCSQTLNHNVMYWYQQKSSQAPKLLFHYYDKDFNNEADTPDNFQSRRPNTSFCFLDIRSPGLGDTAMYLCATSSLLPWTGRFAGNTIYFGEGSWLTVV.